Listed below are T cell receptor beta chains from one sample, sequenced in a study of regulatory T cells in long-lasting Graves disease. TCRdb called the multiplex PCR reads again in MiXCR, with one record for every CDR3 protein. This sample carries more than 300,000 distinct CDR3 sequences, 15% to 18% of them seen once, and the ten largest clones take approximately 21%. Sequenced here: peripheral blood mononuclear cells (PBMCs), sampled at new diagnosis, from a patient treated with antithyroid drugs. All receptors derive from a female donor with Graves disease. Both conserved end residues are part of each CDR3. D genes are given only for firm matches. Expanded clones are given a class, and other clones once, few, many or no size at all.

J: TRBJ2-5
size: many
V: TRBV29-1
D: TRBD1
DNA: TGCAGCGGTAGCCGGGACAGGGCTATTGGGACCCAGTACTTC
CDR3: CSGSRDRAIGTQYF

J: TRBJ1-5
size: many
V: TRBV19
D: .
DNA: TGTGCCAGTAGTAGCGGTCAAATTAGCAATCAGCCCCAGCATTTT
CDR3: CASSSGQISNQPQHF

J: TRBJ2-3
size: few
V: TRBV6-5
D: .
DNA: TGTGCCAGCAGTTACATCGTGGGACTGAACACAGATACGCAGTATTTT
CDR3: CASSYIVGLNTDTQYF

J: TRBJ1-1
size: many
V: TRBV5-1
D: .
DNA: TGCGCCAGCACAAGTACATACACTGAAGCTTTCTTT
CDR3: CASTSTYTEAFF

J: TRBJ1-2
size: many
V: TRBV11-2
D: .
DNA: TGTGCCAGCAGCTCCCGCTCCGGGACCACCTATGGCTACACCTTC
CDR3: CASSSRSGTTYGYTF

J: TRBJ2-4
size: .
V: TRBV13
D: .
DNA: TGTGCCAGCAGCTTAGCGGGAGCCCAATGGAACATTCAGTACTTC
CDR3: CASSLAGAQWNIQYF

J: TRBJ2-1
size: .
V: TRBV19
D: TRBD1
DNA: TGTGCCAGTAGTATAGGAGGACAGGGGGCTGAGCAGTTCTTC
CDR3: CASSIGGQGAEQFF

J: TRBJ2-3
size: many
V: TRBV20-1
D: .
DNA: TGCAGTGCCCCCATCTCGGATACGCAGTATTTT
CDR3: CSAPISDTQYF

J: TRBJ1-2
size: few
V: TRBV10-2
D: .
DNA: TGCGCCAGCAGTGAGGTGCAGGGAGCTAACTATGGCTACACCTTC
CDR3: CASSEVQGANYGYTF

J: TRBJ1-3
size: few
V: TRBV7-9
D: TRBD1
DNA: TGTGCCAGCAGCTTAAGCGGACAGGGCGCTGGAAACACCATATATTTT
CDR3: CASSLSGQGAGNTIYF

J: TRBJ2-1
size: few
V: TRBV18
D: TRBD2
DNA: TGTGCCAGCTCGCTACTAGCGGGAGGGAACAATGAGCAGTTCTTC
CDR3: CASSLLAGGNNEQFF

J: TRBJ1-2
size: many
V: TRBV9
D: TRBD1
DNA: TGTGCCAGCAGCCTAAGGACAGGGAAGGGCTACACCTTC
CDR3: CASSLRTGKGYTF

J: TRBJ2-1
size: .
V: TRBV20-1
D: .
DNA: TGCAGTGCTAGAATACGGGGGTTATCCTACAATGAGCAGTTCTTC
CDR3: CSARIRGLSYNEQFF

J: TRBJ2-2
size: many
V: TRBV12-3/TRBV12-4
D: .
DNA: TGTGCCAGCAGTACAGGGATGCACGCCGGGGAGCTGTTTTTT
CDR3: CASSTGMHAGELFF

J: TRBJ2-7
size: many
V: TRBV6-1
D: .
DNA: TGTGCCAGCAGTGACACGCCCATGCTCGGTTACGAGCAGTACTTC
CDR3: CASSDTPMLGYEQYF

J: TRBJ2-1
size: once
V: TRBV7-8
D: TRBD1
DNA: TGTGCCAGCAGGCCCGACAGGGACCGTTACAATGAGCAGTTCTTC
CDR3: CASRPDRDRYNEQFF

J: TRBJ2-7
size: many
V: TRBV9
D: .
DNA: TGTGCCAGCAGCGCTGACGGGGGACGGGGAGACGAGCAGTACTTC
CDR3: CASSADGGRGDEQYF

J: TRBJ2-7
size: many
V: TRBV28
D: TRBD2
DNA: TGTGCCAGCAGATCCCTCATTTCTTCGACTAGCGCCTACTACGAGCAGTACTTC
CDR3: CASRSLISSTSAYYEQYF

J: TRBJ1-2
size: few
V: TRBV19
D: .
DNA: TGTGCCAGTAGTATTTCTATGGACACCAACTATGGCTACACCTTC
CDR3: CASSISMDTNYGYTF

J: TRBJ1-6
size: .
V: TRBV13
D: .
DNA: TGTGCCACCAAGGAGGGGGTCTCACCCCTCCACTTT
CDR3: CATKEGVSPLHF

J: TRBJ2-7
size: few
V: TRBV7-2
D: TRBD1
DNA: TGTGCCAGCAGCCCCATCCGGGACAGAGCCTCCTACGAGCAGTACTTC
CDR3: CASSPIRDRASYEQYF

J: TRBJ2-1
size: many
V: TRBV27
D: .
DNA: TGTGCCAGCAGTTTGAGACGAGGACATTCCCGAGACAATGAGCAGTTCTTC
CDR3: CASSLRRGHSRDNEQFF

J: TRBJ1-6
size: many
V: TRBV5-5
D: .
DNA: TGTGCCAGCAACACCCTTAATTCACCCCTCCACTTT
CDR3: CASNTLNSPLHF

J: TRBJ2-3
size: many
V: TRBV6-5
D: TRBD2
DNA: TGTGCCAGCAGTTACACTCCGCGGTTGGCGGGGGGGAAGTCAGATACGCAGTATTTT
CDR3: CASSYTPRLAGGKSDTQYF

J: TRBJ1-2
size: few
V: TRBV6-5
D: TRBD1
DNA: TGTGCCAGCAGTTACATGACAGGGAACTATGGCCACACCTTC
CDR3: CASSYMTGNYGHTF

J: TRBJ2-3
size: many
V: TRBV14
D: .
DNA: TGTGCCAGTACCAAAGGTGTGGGGACAAGAACAGATACGCAGTATTTT
CDR3: CASTKGVGTRTDTQYF

J: TRBJ1-1
size: .
V: TRBV13
D: .
DNA: TGTGCCAGCGGGGAAGAAAACGTCCGGGCTGAAGCTTTCTTT
CDR3: CASGEENVRAEAFF

J: TRBJ1-5
size: many
V: TRBV27
D: .
DNA: TGTGCCAGCTCACCGGCGGGATACGGCAATCAGCCCCAGCATTTT
CDR3: CASSPAGYGNQPQHF

J: TRBJ1-2
size: .
V: TRBV5-4
D: TRBD1
DNA: TGTGCCAGCAGCCTCGGGACAGCAGCCCACTATGGCTACACCTTC
CDR3: CASSLGTAAHYGYTF

J: TRBJ2-1
size: many
V: TRBV6-2/TRBV6-3
D: .
DNA: TGTGCCAGCAGCCGCCCCGCCCCCAATGAGCAGTTCTTC
CDR3: CASSRPAPNEQFF

J: TRBJ2-3
size: many
V: TRBV11-1
D: .
DNA: TGTGCCAGCAGCTTAGCGAAGTTATCCAGGGGCCATACGCAGTATTTT
CDR3: CASSLAKLSRGHTQYF

J: TRBJ2-7
size: many
V: TRBV7-9
D: .
DNA: TGTGCCAGCAGCTTAGAGACCGGGAGTTACACCTACGAGCAGTACTTC
CDR3: CASSLETGSYTYEQYF

J: TRBJ1-6
size: many
V: TRBV10-2
D: .
DNA: TGCGCCAGCACGACGGGGGGAAGTTCACCCCTCCACTTT
CDR3: CASTTGGSSPLHF

J: TRBJ2-5
size: few
V: TRBV9
D: .
DNA: TGTGCCAGCAGCGAATACGACACCCAAGAGACCCAGTACTTC
CDR3: CASSEYDTQETQYF

J: TRBJ1-6
size: many
V: TRBV9
D: .
DNA: TGTGCCAGCAGCGTAGGACAGAGCTCCTATAATTCACCCCTCCACTTT
CDR3: CASSVGQSSYNSPLHF

J: TRBJ2-7
size: .
V: TRBV6-5
D: TRBD1
DNA: TGTGCCAGCAGTTACTCCGGGACAGGGGGTTCCTACGAGCAGTACTTC
CDR3: CASSYSGTGGSYEQYF

J: TRBJ2-2
size: many
V: TRBV12-3/TRBV12-4
D: TRBD1
DNA: TGTGCCAGCATCTCCAACAGGGGGCGAATAAACGGGGAGCTGTTTTTT
CDR3: CASISNRGRINGELFF